This TCR beta chain derives from a study of identical twins. Points from the study as a whole: Out-of-frame alpha sequences common to twins exhibited an excess of low generation probability. Memory repertoires lacked the insertion deficit that abundant cord blood beta clonotypes showed. Twins' excess sharing was less marked for out-of-frame beta sequences.

Template switching, a step in the protocol, added a universal primer site, and cDNA carried unique molecular identifiers. TCRdb reanalysed the 5' RACE reads using MiXCR and keeps one entry per CDR3 protein. The sample yields around 250,000 distinct CDR3 sequences, roughly 13% seen once. This clonotype has ten or more counts. Its antigen is not identified. This CDR3 is built from 14 residues. Trimming removed 1 base from V and 1 base from J; junction bases left unmatched: 0. CDR1 is DFQATT and CDR2 is SNEGSKA in the germline V gene (reference sequence). In addition, the sample was reused for a study of yellow fever vaccine responses in identical twins.

The gene calls are TRBV20-1 and TRBJ2-3; 9 nucleotides line up with TRBD1. The TCR sequence derives from a woman younger than 30 in good health. The sample taken for sequencing was memory (CD45RO+) T cells sorted from blood. The CDR3 DNA reads TGCAGTGCTAGAGGGACAGGGGGCACAGATACGCAGTATTTT. It yields the protein CSARGTGGTDTQYF.